Listed below are T cell receptor beta chains from one sample, sequenced in a study of shared clonotypes between healthy human individuals. TCRdb's table, derived via immunoSEQ multiplex PCR, lists solely in-frame clones and lacks some. The sample contains about 980,000 clones, 60% to 85% of which appear only once. The sample taken for sequencing was memory CD4+ T cells sorted from blood. The receptors here all came from a man aged 18 to 29 in good health. The CDR3 runs from the conserved cysteine through the conserved F or W. D genes are given only for firm matches. Rows give clone size only sometimes, using once, few, many, or a class for an expanded clone.

TRBV7-9	NA	TRBD2	TRBJ2-3	TGTGCCAGCAGCCCCGACGGGACTAGCGGTGACATAGATACGCAGTATTTT	CASSPDGTSGDIDTQYF
TRBV6-1	NA	TRBD1	TRBJ2-4	TGTGCCAGCACCCCGGACAGGGTGTGGGACATTCAGTACTTC	CASTPDRVWDIQYF
TRBV5-1	NA	NA	TRBJ2-7	TGCGCCAGCAGCTTGTTGGTCTCCTACGAGCAGTACTTC	CASSLLVSYEQYF
TRBV2	medium-sized	NA	TRBJ1-3	TGTGCCAGCAGTGAAGCGATTTCTTACTCTGGAAACACCATATATTTT	CASSEAISYSGNTIYF
TRBV4-1	NA	TRBD1	TRBJ1-5	TGCGCCAGCAGCCAAGACCCAGGGGGCGCGGGTCAGCCCCAGCATTTT	CASSQDPGGAGQPQHF
TRBV5-1	once	TRBD1	TRBJ2-7	TGCGCCAGCAGCTCTTACCGGGACAGGGGAGCCTACGAGCAGTACTTC	CASSSYRDRGAYEQYF
TRBV6-6	NA	NA	TRBJ2-7	TGTGCCAGCAGTCCAGGCCCATCCGTTTCCGTTTTAGAGCAGTACTTC	CASSPGPSVSVLEQYF
TRBV28	NA	TRBD1	TRBJ1-3	TGTGCCAGCAGTATCAGGGGGCTAAGAAACACCATATATTTT	CASSIRGLRNTIYF
TRBV10-2	few	NA	TRBJ2-7	TGCGCCAGCAGTCAGGGCGCAGGGAATTTACACGAGCAGTACTTC	CASSQGAGNLHEQYF
TRBV2	NA	TRBD2	TRBJ2-7	TGTGCCAGCAGTCCCCTTTTACCGACTAGCGGGAGTTACGAGCAGTACTTC	CASSPLLPTSGSYEQYF
TRBV10-1	NA	NA	TRBJ2-3	TGCGCCAGCAGCCGATCCACAGATACGCAGTATTTT	CASSRSTDTQYF
TRBV19	NA	NA	TRBJ1-2	TGTGCCAGTAGTACGAGGGACGAAAGGGGATATGGCTACACCTTC	CASSTRDERGYGYTF
TRBV11-3	many	TRBD1	TRBJ2-1	TGTGCCAGCAGCTTAGGGGGACAGGGGTTTCTGGATGAGCAGTTCTTC	CASSLGGQGFLDEQFF
TRBV6-5	NA	NA	TRBJ2-1	TGTGCCGCATCTCTGGGGGCCACCTACAATGAGCAGTTCTTC	CAASLGATYNEQFF
TRBV10-3	NA	TRBD1	TRBJ1-6	TGTGCCATCAGACTGGACAGGGGCCTTAATTCACCCCTCCACTTT	CAIRLDRGLNSPLHF
TRBV5-6	NA	TRBD1	TRBJ1-2	TGTGCCAGCAGCTTGCTACAGGGGGATAACTATGGCTACACCTTC	CASSLLQGDNYGYTF
TRBV27	NA	TRBD2	TRBJ2-3	TGTGCCAGCAGTTTGGGTAGGGAGGGCGATACGCAGTATTTT	CASSLGREGDTQYF
TRBV5-4	NA	NA	TRBJ2-3	TGTGCCAGCAGCCTCCCAATCGGCCAGGGTGGGGCAGATACGCAGTATTTT	CASSLPIGQGGADTQYF
TRBV18	NA	NA	TRBJ2-5	TGTGCCAGCTCACCCCTGGGGGAAGAGACCCAGTACTTC	CASSPLGEETQYF
TRBV6-4	NA	NA	TRBJ1-6	TGTGCCAGCTCTTGGTCGGGTGATCAGGGGACACCCCTCCACTTT	CASSWSGDQGTPLHF
TRBV2	NA	NA	TRBJ1-2	TGTGCCAGCAGTGCCGGCACGAACTATGGCTACACCTTC	CASSAGTNYGYTF
TRBV14	few	NA	TRBJ1-4	TGTGCCAGCAGTCAGCGGGGGACTAATGAAAAACTGTTTTTT	CASSQRGTNEKLFF
TRBV7-9	NA	NA	TRBJ1-1	TGTGCCAGCAGCTTAGTCTCCGGTGAAGCTTTCTTT	CASSLVSGEAFF
TRBV2	NA	TRBD1	TRBJ2-2	TGTGCCAGCAAGGGACAGGGGAGCGGCGGCGGGGAGCTGTTTTTT	CASKGQGSGGGELFF
TRBV5-4	NA	NA	TRBJ2-5	TGTGCCACTAACCAAGGAGGCCAAGAGACCCAGTACTTC	CATNQGGQETQYF
TRBV7-8	NA	TRBD1	TRBJ2-5	TGTGCCAGCAGCCGCCGGGACAGGGGAGGTGAGACCCAGTACTTC	CASSRRDRGGETQYF
TRBV7-2	NA	NA	TRBJ1-2	TGTGCCAGCAGCGTAGGGTATGGCTACACCTTC	CASSVGYGYTF
TRBV15	NA	NA	TRBJ1-2	TGTGCCACCAGCAGAGATGACAGTCCTGGAGGTGGCTACACCTTC	CATSRDDSPGGGYTF
TRBV18	NA	TRBD1	TRBJ2-7	TGTGCCAGCTCACCACCGACGGGACAGGGGACCTACGAGCAGTACTTC	CASSPPTGQGTYEQYF